This passage covers 7 T cell receptor beta chains from one sample sequenced in a study of T cell repertoires in cytomegalovirus infection. TCRdb analysed the reads with MiXCR anew, one entry per CDR3 protein. The sample comprises approximately 260,000 distinct CDR3 sequences, 15% to 20% of which are singletons, and roughly half rests with the top ten. Sequenced input: CD8+ T cells from PBMCs. These receptor sequences come from a human donor in good health (CMV status not recorded). Some clones in this sample may be carry-over from other donors' samples.

V and J are TRBV18 and TRBJ2-7; weak D call: TRBD2 (5 bases). Between the trimmed V and J ends, which lost 3 bases and 2 bases, there was a span of 8 bases. The germline V gene encodes CDR1 KGHSH and CDR2 LQKENI. The CDR3 runs 13 residues. In nucleotides, the CDR3 is TGTGCCAGCTCACCCGGGATTCCCTACGAGCAGTACTTC. Translated: CASSPGIPYEQYF.

This clonotype was found many times. DNA for the CDR3: TGTGCCAGCAGCTTAGCTGTGGGGCTCAGTTACAATGAGCAGTTCTTC. This encodes CASSLAVGLSYNEQFF. The V gene is TRBV7-2, the J gene TRBJ2-1, with a weak D call TRBD1 (5 bases). V was shortened by 0 bases and J by 4 bases, with 13 bases between the two germline ends. This CDR3 has 16 residues. Germline loops: CDR1 SGHTA, CDR2 FQGNSA.

In this sample, this clonotype turned up once. The CDR3 region is CSVEDGRTPGYTF. CDR3 bases: TGCAGCGTTGAAGATGGGCGGACCCCTGGCTACACCTTC. The J gene is TRBJ1-2, the V gene TRBV29-1; D is uncertain. CDR1 is SQVTM, CDR2 ANQGSEA, per germline. Deletions cut 0 bases from V and 7 bases from J, with 12 bases between. This CDR3 is built from 13 residues.

This clonotype was counted only a few times. The chain couples TRBV6-2 or TRBV6-3 to TRBJ2-7; 8 bases align to TRBD2. CDR1 MNHEY and CDR2 SVGEGT come from the germline V gene. CDR3 length: 15 amino acids. Trimming at V came to 4 bases and at J to 1 base, leaving 6 bases not matched to a gene. DNA for the CDR3: TGTGCCAGCAGTTTCAATAGCGGGGCGTCCTACGAGCAGTACTTC. Its protein is CASSFNSGASYEQYF.

This clonotype showed up many times. V is TRBV7-2 and J is TRBJ1-5; D not certain. Trimming took 3 bases from V and 4 from J, leaving 7 bases between them. The germline gives CDR1 SGHTA, CDR2 FQGNSA. The CDR3 sequence is 13 residues long. CDR3 DNA sequence: TGTGCCAGCAGCTTTGGGATTAATCAGCCCCAGCATTTT. It encodes CASSFGINQPQHF. Filled out from reference TRBV7-2 and TRBJ1-5, the complete variable domain reads GAGVSQSPSNKVTEKGKDVELRCDPISGHTALYWYRQSLGQGLEFLIYFQGNSAPDKSGLPSDRFSAERTGGSVSTLTIQRTQQEDSAVYLCASSFGINQPQHFGDGTRLSIL.

This clonotype has ten or more counts. J is TRBJ2-1 and V is TRBV7-9; 10 bases align to TRBD2. With V trimmed by 5 bases and J by 6 bases, 7 bases remained unmatched. This CDR3 region has 15 residues. Germline CDR1 is SEHNR and CDR2 is FQNEAQ (reference sequence). The CDR3, as DNA: TGTGCCAGCAGCACCAGCGGGGGGGCCGGCAATGAGCAGTTCTTC. This translates into CASSTSGGAGNEQFF.

The chain links TRBV6-1 to TRBJ1-5; D might be TRBD1 (5 bases). Trimming took off 5 bases at V and 5 bases at J, with 22 bases between the two ends. This CDR3 is built from 17 residues. The germline V gene encodes CDR1 MNHNS and CDR2 SASEGT. CDR3 nucleotides: TGTGCCAGCAGTTACCCCTTTTCGATAGGGGCCGATCAGCCCCAGCATTTT. Its translation: CASSYPFSIGADQPQHF.